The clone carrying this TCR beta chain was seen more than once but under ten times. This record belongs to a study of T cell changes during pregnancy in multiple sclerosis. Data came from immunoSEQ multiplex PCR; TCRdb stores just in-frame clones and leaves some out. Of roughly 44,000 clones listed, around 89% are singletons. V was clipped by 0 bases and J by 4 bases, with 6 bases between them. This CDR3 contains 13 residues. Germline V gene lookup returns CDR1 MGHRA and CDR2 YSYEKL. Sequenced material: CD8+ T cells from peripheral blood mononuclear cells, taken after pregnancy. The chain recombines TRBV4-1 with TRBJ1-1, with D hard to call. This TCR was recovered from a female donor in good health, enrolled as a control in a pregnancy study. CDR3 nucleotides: TGCGCCAGCAGCCAAGAGGGGAGCACTGAAGCTTTCTTT. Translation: CASSQEGSTEAFF.